These T cell receptor beta chains were read from a single sample in a study of OX40 agonist ivuxolimab in advanced cancers. Method: immunoSEQ multiplex PCR; TCRdb's copy keeps in-frame clones and lacks some. The table shows about 19,000 clones, with 83% occurring only once. The specimen comprised CD4+ or CD8+ T cells sorted from blood, sampled in a trial of the OX40 agonist ivuxolimab. The receptors here all came from an adult with an advanced solid tumor such as melanoma, head and neck, liver or kidney cancer. CDR3s include the opening cysteine and the closing phenylalanine or tryptophan. The D gene is left open where the match is weak. Some rows have no size entry. The others give once, few or many, or a class for an expanded clone.

j_call clone_size d_call v_call cdr3_aa cdr3_nt
TRBJ2-7 . . TRBV29-1 CSVQGISYEQYF TGCAGCGTTCAGGGTATCTCCTACGAGCAGTACTTC
TRBJ2-5 . . TRBV7-3 CASSPDTGIQETQYF TGTGCCAGCAGCCCAGATACCGGGATCCAAGAGACCCAGTACTTC
TRBJ2-7 once TRBD1 TRBV4-3 CASSQDLGSGGEQYF TGCGCCAGCAGCCAAGATCTGGGGTCAGGGGGCGAGCAGTACTTC
TRBJ2-5 . . TRBV5-1 CASSLADEEQETQYF TGCGCCAGCAGCTTGGCGGATGAAGAACAAGAGACCCAGTACTTC
TRBJ2-7 . . TRBV27 CASSLTVSSYEQYF TGTGCCAGCAGTTTAACAGTGAGCTCCTACGAGCAGTACTTC
TRBJ2-2 . . TRBV9 CASNQPGANTGELFF TGTGCCAGCAACCAACCCGGGGCGAACACCGGGGAGCTGTTTTTT
TRBJ2-5 . TRBD2 TRBV14 CASSQDWSGGAIGETQYF TGTGCCAGCAGCCAAGATTGGAGCGGGGGGGCCATCGGGGAGACCCAGTACTTC
TRBJ2-3 . . TRBV4-1 CASSQEGVPDTQYF TGCGCCAGCAGCCAAGAGGGTGTCCCAGATACGCAGTATTTT
TRBJ2-6 few . TRBV9 CASSVGSSGANVLTF TGTGCCAGCAGCGTAGGGAGCTCTGGGGCCAACGTCCTGACTTTC
TRBJ1-1 . . TRBV9 CASSGHLKGAEAFF TGTGCCAGCAGCGGACACCTCAAGGGCGCTGAAGCTTTCTTT
TRBJ2-7 . . TRBV2 CASSESTGRWEQYF TGTGCCAGCAGTGAAAGTACAGGGCGCTGGGAGCAGTACTTC
TRBJ1-1 . . TRBV5-5 CASSPYRVSNTEAFF TGTGCCAGCAGCCCGTACAGGGTATCGAACACTGAAGCTTTCTTT